This TCR beta chain was captured in a study of blood T cell repertoires in COVID-19. V was clipped by 4 bases and J by 5 bases, with 8 bases between them. Germline CDR1 reads MGHRA; CDR2 reads YSYEKL. This CDR3 contains 13 residues. Data came from immunoSEQ multiplex PCR; TCRdb stores just in-frame clones and leaves some out. The sample consists of around 130,000 clones, over 75% of them appearing once. V is TRBV4-1 and J is TRBJ2-2; a weak D match, TRBD2 (5 bases). The sequence came from a man in his 60s with active or convalescent COVID-19. The source material was peripheral blood. The CDR3 sequence: CASSLRGTGELFF. The DNA of the CDR3 is TGCGCCAGCAGCCTTCGGGGAACCGGGGAGCTGTTTTTT.